Below, one TCR beta chain is given with its context. Its antigen is unknown. Base quality data are lacking; no much larger clone is found one base away. The data originate from a study of blood T cell repertoires in COVID-19 (dated by TCRdb to 2020 to 2022). As for the study more broadly: Collaborator samples came from the United States, Italy and Spain and covered acute and convalescent phases of COVID-19. The material from the prospective study consisted of cDNA or gDNA derived from T cells, B-cell-depleted T cells, or PBMCs. Subjects who had been exposed to COVID-19, were actively infected with it, or had recovered from it provided the deeply sampled blood TCRbeta repertoires that made up the dataset. The repertoires were made available in a free public database intended to serve as a resource for research on the immune response to SARS-CoV-2. Samples were obtained from the ongoing ImmuneRACE study (first 160 participants) and from over 1,000 subjects provided by 6 global collaborators. A de-identified subject ID, COVID-19 status, age in years and sex were almost always included in the sample metadata. HLA class I and class II types, where available, came from metadata supplied by the sample provider rather than from assay-based typing. Here is what the overall study found, with its caveats: The amount of clinical and demographic metadata varied by source and participant and was provided uncurated.

TCRbeta CDR3 regions were amplified from genomic DNA by means of the immunoSEQ Assay, a bias-controlled multiplex PCR. Regarding the original processing steps: Nucleated cell counts per sample were estimated from amplification of reference gene primers within the assay. Sequence reads were collapsed and filtered to measure the absolute abundance of every unique TCRbeta CDR3 rearrangement. For each sample, productive Simpson clonality was calculated by taking the square root of Simpson's diversity index across productive rearrangements. This immuneACCESS table, as held by TCRdb, lists in-frame sequences with V and J called but not all clones. Of the missing ones, under half trace to an unresolved V gene in checked studies; the others have no known cause. That table gives V, J and clone size, and the DNA gave D and trimming. Here the sample has roughly 380,000 clones; around 84% occur a single time. The leading ten clones occupy 3% to 4% of the sample.

The CDR3 runs 15 amino acids, cysteine and phenylalanine included. Only the CDR3 portion is preserved as DNA: 45 bases, with reading frame beginning at the first base. The germline V gene (reference sequence) yields MNHNY for CDR1 and SVGAGI for CDR2. V is cut by 5 bases and J by 0 bases, and the space between the germline ends is 13 bases. Whole blood was collected in K2EDTA tubes by collaborating institutions according to the institutions' own protocols. For TCRbeta analysis, collaborators shipped samples as frozen whole blood, isolated PBMCs, or DNA extracted from either of those sample types. The chain is assembled from TRBV6-6 and TRBJ1-1; perhaps TRBD1 is the D gene, with 5 bases matching. The material sequenced was peripheral blood. The source of this sequence is a woman aged 18-29 years with acute or convalescent COVID-19. The CDR3 loop reads CASSRALGLNTEAFF. The nucleotide sequence reads TGTGCCAGCAGTAGAGCGCTGGGGCTGAACACTGAAGCTTTCTTT.